This passage covers 7 T cell receptor beta chains from one sample sequenced in a study of spatial heterogeneity in lung cancer. Study-wide results and caveats: Tracking of tumor mutation counts was seen in expanded intratumoral alpha and beta TCR counts.

One entry per CDR3 protein results from TCRdb running MiXCR on the 5' RACE reads. The sample consists of about 17,000 distinct CDR3 sequences, about 6.3% of them appearing once. The time point was: sample taken at primary tumor resection. Antigen specificity for these receptors is unknown. The sequences come from lung tumor tissue, collected at surgery. The receptors stem from a male donor with early-stage non-small cell lung cancer.

This clonotype has ten or more counts. Within a library made for alpha chains, this beta chain is off target, and its count is uninformative. The chain links TRBV21-1 to TRBJ2-1; the D segment call TRBD2 is taken from the table without a DNA check. TRBV21-1 is an annotated pseudogene. The length of the CDR3 is 17 residues. CDR3 sequence: CASSKASGLAEHNEQFF. CDR3 DNA sequence: TGTGCCAGCAGCAAAGCGAGCGGACTAGCGGAACACAATGAGCAGTTCTTC.

This clonotype has ten or more counts. For a library built for alpha chains, this beta chain is a stray read; little rests on its size. The chain is built from TRBV7-2 and TRBJ2-5, with 9 bases matching TRBD2. V trimming: 3 bases; J trimming: 4 bases; junction bases outside the gene matches: 3. This CDR3 has 14 residues. Per the germline V gene, CDR1 is SGHTA and CDR2 is FQGNSA. CDR3 loop: CASSLREGTETQYF. For the CDR3, the DNA is TGTGCCAGCAGCTTGCGGGAGGGCACAGAGACCCAGTACTTC. The full variable domain, in which reference TRBV7-2 and TRBJ2-5 provide the parts outside the CDR3, is GAGVSQSPSNKVTEKGKDVELRCDPISGHTALYWYRQSLGQGLEFLIYFQGNSAPDKSGLPSDRFSAERTGGSVSTLTIQRTQQEDSAVYLCASSLREGTETQYFGPGTRLLVL.

Worth noting for this clonotype: This beta chain is an off-target read within a library intended for alpha chains, so its frequency means little. The chain uses TRBV6-5 and TRBJ1-6; D possibly corresponds to TRBD1 (6 bases). The germline V and J ends were trimmed by 5 bases and 1 base, with 15 bases remaining between them. This CDR3 is built from 17 residues. Germline CDR1 is MNHEY and CDR2 is SVGAGI. CDR3 nucleotide sequence: TGTGCCAGCAGTAACAGATTCAGGGGATCCTATAATTCACCCCTCCACTTT. It translates to CASSNRFRGSYNSPLHF.

This clonotype was picked up many times. Found in a library prepared for alpha chains, this beta chain is an off-target read, and its abundance has little meaning. The CDR3 here is CASSLGLGSPDTQYF. The CDR3, as DNA: TGTGCCAGCAGCTTAGGTTTAGGGAGCCCAGATACGCAGTATTTT. The V gene is TRBV11-2, the J gene TRBJ2-3, with D tentatively TRBD2 (5 bases). V was clipped by 1 base and J by 4 bases, with 12 bases between them. CDR1 and CDR2 from the germline V gene are SGHAT and FQNNGV. This CDR3 has 15 residues.

In the case of this clonotype: This beta chain is off target for a library built for alpha chains, so its abundance means little. The gene calls are TRBV20-1 and TRBJ2-5; D unresolved. The CDR3 is made up of 11 amino acids. Trimming stripped 6 bases from V and 3 bases from J, with 8 bases between. Germline V gene data show CDR1 as DFQATT and CDR2 as SNEGSKA (reference sequence). Here the CDR3 DNA reads TGCAGTGCCAAACCTGAAGAGACCCAGTACTTC. It translates to CSAKPEETQYF.

This clonotype occurred many times. This beta chain is a stray sequence in a library constructed for alpha chains; its clone size is not meaningful. This chain links TRBV11-2 with TRBJ2-7; perhaps TRBD1 as D (6 bases). The CDR3 extends over 15 amino acids. Trimming took off 0 bases at V and 3 bases at J, with 12 bases between the two ends. CDR1 SGHAT and CDR2 FQNNGV come from the germline V gene. The CDR3 sequence is CASSLDIQGSYEQYF. The CDR3 nucleotides are TGTGCCAGCAGCTTAGATATACAGGGCAGCTACGAGCAGTACTTC.

This clonotype was seen many times. This beta chain is a stray sequence in a library constructed for alpha chains; its clone size is not meaningful. V usage is TRBV27 and J usage is TRBJ1-5, with TRBD1 identical over 8 bases. Trimming at V came to 4 bases and at J to 6 bases, leaving 5 bases not matched to a gene. CDR3 length: 14 amino acids. Germline V gene data show CDR1 as MNHEY and CDR2 as SMNVEV (reference sequence). The CDR3 DNA sequence: TGTGCCAGCAGTTCCCAGGGGGCCGCTCAGCCCCAGCATTTT. Its translation is CASSSQGAAQPQHF.